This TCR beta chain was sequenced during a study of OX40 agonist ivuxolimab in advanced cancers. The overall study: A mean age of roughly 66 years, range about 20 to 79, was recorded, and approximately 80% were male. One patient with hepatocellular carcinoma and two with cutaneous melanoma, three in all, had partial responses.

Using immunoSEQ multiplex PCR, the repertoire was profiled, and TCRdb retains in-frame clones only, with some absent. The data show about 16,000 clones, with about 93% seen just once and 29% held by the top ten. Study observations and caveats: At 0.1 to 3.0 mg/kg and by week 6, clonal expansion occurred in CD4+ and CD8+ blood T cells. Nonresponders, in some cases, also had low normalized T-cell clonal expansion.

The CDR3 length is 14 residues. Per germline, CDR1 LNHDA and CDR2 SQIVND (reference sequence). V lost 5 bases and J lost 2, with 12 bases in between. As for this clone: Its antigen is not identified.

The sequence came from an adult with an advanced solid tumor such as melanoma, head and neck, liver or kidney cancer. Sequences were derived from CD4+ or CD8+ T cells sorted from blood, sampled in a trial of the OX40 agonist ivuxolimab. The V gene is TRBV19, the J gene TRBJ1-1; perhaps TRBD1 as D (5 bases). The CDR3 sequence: CASSPRGANTEAFF. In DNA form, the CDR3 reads TGTGCCAGTAGTCCACGTGGGGCTAACACTGAAGCTTTCTTT.